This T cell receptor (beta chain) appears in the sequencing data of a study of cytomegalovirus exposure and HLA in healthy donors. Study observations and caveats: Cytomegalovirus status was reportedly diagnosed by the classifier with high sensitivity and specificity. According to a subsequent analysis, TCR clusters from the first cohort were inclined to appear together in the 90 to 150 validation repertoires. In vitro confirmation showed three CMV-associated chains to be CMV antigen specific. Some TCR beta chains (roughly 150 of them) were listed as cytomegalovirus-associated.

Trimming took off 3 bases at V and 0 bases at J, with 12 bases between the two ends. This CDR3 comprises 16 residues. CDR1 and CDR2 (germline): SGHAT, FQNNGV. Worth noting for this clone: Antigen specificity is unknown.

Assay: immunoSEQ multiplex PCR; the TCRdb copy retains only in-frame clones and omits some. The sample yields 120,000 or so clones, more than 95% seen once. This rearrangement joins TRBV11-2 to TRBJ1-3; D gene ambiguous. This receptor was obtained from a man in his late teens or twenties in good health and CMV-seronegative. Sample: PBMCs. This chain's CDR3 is CASSFSDFGSGNTIYF. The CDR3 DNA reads TGTGCCAGCAGCTTCTCCGACTTTGGCTCTGGAAACACCATATATTTT. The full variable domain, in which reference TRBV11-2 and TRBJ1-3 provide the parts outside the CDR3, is EAGVAQSPRYKIIEKRQSVAFWCNPISGHATLYWYQQILGQGPKLLIQFQNNGVVDDSQLPKDRFSAERLKGVDSTLKIQPAKLEDSAVYLCASSFSDFGSGNTIYFGEGSWLTVV.